These 20 T cell receptor beta chains were sequenced from one sample in a study of response to subunit inactivated influenza vaccine. MiXCR was run by TCRdb on the RT-PCR reads, yielding one entry per CDR3 protein. The data hold about 650,000 distinct CDR3 sequences, with less than 15% observed a single time. The sequences come from PBMCs from blood, collected roughly 2 weeks before vaccination. These receptor sequences come from a man aged 45-65 years who received an inactivated influenza vaccine.

The CDR3: CASSPFRADTQYF. The DNA of the CDR3 is TGTGCCAGCAGTCCCTTCAGGGCAGATACGCAGTATTTT. The rearrangement links TRBV6-2 or TRBV6-3 to TRBJ2-3, with D perhaps TRBD1 (5 bases). The CDR3 has 13 residues. Trimming shortened V by 5 bases and J by 4 bases, and 10 bases separated the two germline ends. CDR1 and CDR2 (germline): MNHEY, SVGEGT.

This chain joins TRBV5-1 and TRBJ2-3, with D perhaps being TRBD1 or TRBD2 (5 bases each). V was shortened by 5 bases and J by 6 bases, with 19 bases between the two germline ends. Germline values: CDR1 SGHRS, CDR2 YFSETQ. The CDR3 contains 15 residues. CDR3 amino acids: CASRVAGTGMDTQYF. In DNA form, the CDR3 reads TGCGCCAGCAGGGTGGCAGGGACGGGGATGGATACGCAGTATTTT. Together with reference TRBV5-1 and TRBJ2-3, the CDR3 gives the full variable domain: KAGVTQTPRYLIKTRGQQVTLSCSPISGHRSVSWYQQTPGQGLQFLFEYFSETQRNKGNFPGRFSGRQFSNSRSEMNVSTLELGDSALYLCASRVAGTGMDTQYFGPGTRLTVL.

This clonotype was observed a few times. The V call is TRBV5-6, the J call TRBJ1-4, with TRBD1 matching over 7 bases. Germline CDR1 SGHDT, CDR2 YYEEEE. CDR3 length: 17 amino acids. The junction had 8 bases not matched to a gene; V was cut back by 0 bases and J by 3 bases. The CDR3 DNA follows: TGTGCCAGCAGCTTGGCCCGGCAGGGGGGCTCTAATGAAAAACTGTTTTTT. Its translation: CASSLARQGGSNEKLFF.

This clonotype has ten or more counts. The chain is built from TRBV29-1 and TRBJ2-1; D is uncertain. CDR1 is SQVTM and CDR2 is ANQGSEA in the germline V gene. This CDR3 has 12 amino acids. Trimming removed 3 bases at V and 6 bases at J, with 9 bases between. CDR3 DNA: TGCAGCGTTGACCGGACCACCAATGAGCAGTTCTTC. Amino acids: CSVDRTTNEQFF.

This clonotype was seen more than once but under ten times. This chain links TRBV5-1 with TRBJ1-2, with D unresolved. The ends were cut back, 5 bases at V and 0 bases at J, with 5 bases in the middle. The CDR3 contains 12 residues. Germline V lookup: CDR1 SGHRS, CDR2 YFSETQ. The CDR3 region has the DNA TGCGCCAGCAGGTCAGCTAACTATGGCTACACCTTC. It codes for CASRSANYGYTF. The whole variable domain, filled in from reference TRBV5-1 and TRBJ1-2, reads KAGVTQTPRYLIKTRGQQVTLSCSPISGHRSVSWYQQTPGQGLQFLFEYFSETQRNKGNFPGRFSGRQFSNSRSEMNVSTLELGDSALYLCASRSANYGYTFGSGTRLTVV.

This clonotype has more than one count but fewer than ten. The chain is built from TRBV4-2 and TRBJ2-3, with 9 bases fitting TRBD2. CDR3 length: 18 residues. Germline V gene sequence: CDR1 LGHNA, CDR2 YNFKEQ. J was trimmed by 2 bases and V by 3 bases; bases with no gene match: 12. This CDR3 is CASSHQSRTSEPTDTQYF. The CDR3 DNA reads TGTGCCAGCAGCCACCAAAGCAGGACTAGCGAACCCACAGATACGCAGTATTTT.

V gene TRBV9 combines with J gene TRBJ2-3; D is undetermined. The germline V gene has CDR1 SGDLS and CDR2 YYNGEE. This CDR3 spans 16 amino acids. V was shortened by 0 bases and J by 0 bases, with 11 bases between the two germline ends. The CDR3 region is CASSVGGGLSTDTQYF. The DNA for the CDR3 is TGTGCCAGCAGCGTAGGGGGTGGCCTCAGCACAGATACGCAGTATTTT. Based on the CDR3 plus reference TRBV9 and TRBJ2-3, the full variable domain is DSGVTQTPKHLITATGQRVTLRCSPRSGDLSVYWYQQSLDQGLQFLIQYYNGEERAKGNILERFSAQQFPDLHSELNLSSLELGDSALYFCASSVGGGLSTDTQYFGPGTRLTVL.

This clonotype was recorded at least ten times. The J gene is TRBJ2-5, the V gene TRBV5-1, with D hard to call. In germline, CDR1 is SGHRS, CDR2 YFSETQ. The CDR3 is 12 residues long. V lost 4 bases and J 5 bases, leaving 9 bases between the germline ends. Here the CDR3 reads CASSHQMETQYF. The CDR3 region has the DNA TGCGCCAGCAGCCACCAGATGGAGACCCAGTACTTC.

This clonotype was observed a few times. The V call is TRBV7-2, the J call TRBJ1-1; 7 nucleotides align to TRBD1. The CDR3 spans 15 residues. V was pared by 5 bases and J by 5 bases, with 11 bases of the junction left unmatched. The V gene's germline CDR1 is SGHTA and CDR2 FQGNSA. CDR3 DNA sequence: TGTGCCAGCAGCGTGCGACAGGGCCGTAGGACTGAAGCTTTCTTT. Its translation is CASSVRQGRRTEAFF.

The chain joins TRBV4-3 to TRBJ1-2; TRBD1 might be the D (6 bases). V gave up 0 bases and J gave up 3 bases, with 20 bases separating them. There are 18 residues in the CDR3. The germline V gene encodes CDR1 LGHNA and CDR2 YSLEER. This CDR3 is CASSQDAPLGGRDYGYTF. The CDR3 coding sequence is TGCGCCAGCAGCCAAGATGCCCCCTTGGGGGGGCGAGACTATGGCTACACCTTC.

This chain connects TRBV4-1 to TRBJ1-5; no clear D. This CDR3 region has 13 residues. CDR1 is MGHRA and CDR2 is YSYEKL in the germline V gene. With 0 bases removed from V and 3 bases from J, the gap between germline ends came to 3 bases. CDR3 sequence reads: CASSQDYNQPQHF. The CDR3, as DNA: TGCGCCAGCAGCCAAGACTACAATCAGCCCCAGCATTTT.

In DNA, the CDR3 is TGTGCCAGCACGAAGGGGGGAAACCTGGGGACTGAAGCTTTCTTT. Translation: CASTKGGNLGTEAFF. V and J are TRBV6-1 and TRBJ1-1, with D tentatively TRBD1 (6 bases). Germline values: CDR1 MNHNS, CDR2 SASEGT. The CDR3 extends over 15 amino acids. V was trimmed by 7 bases and J by 5 bases, leaving 20 bases between them.

This clonotype was observed a few times. The chain employs TRBV7-6 and TRBJ2-3; TRBD1 matches 12 bases. The CDR3 consists of 17 residues. Germline V lookup: CDR1 SGHVS, CDR2 FNYEAQ. The V segment lost 5 bases and the J segment 1 base; nucleotides outside the gene matches: 7. CDR3 nucleotides: TGTGCCAGCAGCCACACCGGGACAGGGGGCCGCACAGATACGCAGTATTTT. Protein: CASSHTGTGGRTDTQYF.

The chain is built from TRBV12-3 or TRBV12-4 and TRBJ1-1; D ambiguous. This CDR3 is built from 14 residues. The V and J ends lost 5 bases and 3 bases respectively, with 13 bases between them. The CDR3 sequence: CASSPEAAYTEAFF. The DNA for the CDR3 is TGTGCCAGCAGTCCCGAAGCGGCCTACACTGAAGCTTTCTTT.

This clonotype was picked up a small number of times. The chain recombines TRBV6-5 with TRBJ1-2; 9 bases agree with TRBD1. This CDR3 is built from 15 residues. The junction had 5 bases not matched to a gene; V was cut back by 0 bases and J by 6 bases. Germline CDR1 reads MNHEY; CDR2 reads SVGAGI. The CDR3 spells CASSYSFTGGDGYTF. The CDR3 bases are TGTGCCAGCAGTTACTCGTTCACAGGGGGCGATGGCTACACCTTC.

This clonotype was seen repeatedly, ten times or more. This sequence joins TRBV7-8 and TRBJ2-5; no clear D. The V and J ends lost 1 base and 3 bases respectively, with 9 bases between them. CDR1 SGHVS and CDR2 FQNEAQ come from the germline V gene. The length of the CDR3 is 14 residues. As DNA, the CDR3 is TGTGCCAGCAGCTTAGGTTTTGGGAAAGAGACCCAGTACTTC. Its translation: CASSLGFGKETQYF.

This clonotype showed up just a few times. The chain uses TRBV4-3 and TRBJ2-5; 10 nucleotides align to TRBD1. This CDR3 comprises 14 residues. CDR1 LGHNA and CDR2 YSLEER come from the germline V gene. Unmatched junction bases numbered 8, after V lost 6 bases and J lost 7 bases. CDR3 in amino acids: CASSPGQGYGTQYF. CDR3 nucleotides: TGCGCCAGCAGTCCGGGACAGGGGTATGGGACCCAGTACTTC.

This clonotype was counted only a few times. The chain carries TRBV3-1 and TRBJ2-5, with 7 bases matching TRBD2. The CDR3 totals 16 residues. Germline V gene lookup returns CDR1 LGHDT and CDR2 YNNKEL (reference sequence). Trimming took 0 bases from V and 2 from J; bases not matched to a gene: 6. In DNA, the CDR3 is TGTGCCAGCAGCCAAGAAATTAGCGGGTTACAAGAGACCCAGTACTTC. This translates into CASSQEISGLQETQYF.

The rearrangement uses TRBV27 and TRBJ2-7; D is possibly TRBD1 (5 bases). The CDR3 runs to 15 residues. Germline V gene sequence: CDR1 MNHEY, CDR2 SMNVEV (reference sequence). V lost 2 bases to trimming and J lost 1 base, with 12 bases between them. This CDR3 reads CASSLLAGNSYEQYF. CDR3 in DNA: TGTGCCAGCAGTTTACTGGCAGGGAATTCCTACGAGCAGTACTTC.

The chain joins TRBV5-1 to TRBJ1-2, with 8 positions matching TRBD1. Germline V gives CDR1 SGHRS, CDR2 YFSETQ. The CDR3 length is 15 residues. V lost 4 bases to trimming and J lost 5 bases; unmatched junction nucleotides: 10. Written as DNA, the CDR3 is TGCGCCAGCAGCCCCGACGTGGGACAGGTATATGGCTACACCTTC. This sequence encodes CASSPDVGQVYGYTF.